This TCR beta chain was documented in a study of cytomegalovirus exposure and HLA in healthy donors. Study observations and caveats: Later analysis demonstrated an association between a missense DCLRE1C variant and TCR beta V- and J-gene trimming. CMV antigen specificity of a few CMV-associated chains was confirmed in vitro.

V was clipped by 1 base and J by 6 bases; unmatched bases: 1. Germline V gene sequence: CDR1 SGHTA, CDR2 FQGNSA. The CDR3 totals 13 residues. For this clone: Its matching antigen is unknown.

Both 60 Vbeta primers and 13 Jbeta primers went into the PCR. The table came from immunoSEQ multiplex PCR; TCRdb's copy has only in-frame clones and leaves some out. The sample comprises tens of thousands of clones, approximately 84% of which are singletons, and around 1.9% rests with the top ten. This receptor was identified in a man younger than 30 in good health and CMV-seronegative. Input material: PBMCs. The J gene is TRBJ2-3, the V gene TRBV7-2; 7 positions agree with TRBD1. CDR3 sequence: CASSLGRGDTQYF. Here the CDR3 DNA reads TGTGCCAGCAGCTTAGGCAGGGGGGATACGCAGTATTTT.